This T cell receptor (beta chain) emerged from a study of PD-1 blockade in mismatch repair-deficient tumors. About the study: Enrolled about 2012-2016, patients had progressing, pretreated mismatch repair-deficient cancers of more than ten types. Regarding the study as a whole: Tumor-resident clones, often absent from pretreatment blood, expanded after pembrolizumab and then contracted.

This CDR3 region has 14 residues. Trimming removed 4 bases from V and 8 bases from J, with 16 bases in between. In germline, CDR1 is SGHRS, CDR2 YFSETQ. Using immunoSEQ multiplex PCR, the repertoire was profiled, and TCRdb retains in-frame clones only, with some absent. The table lists some 84,000 clones, 81% of them singletons. PCR or immunohistochemistry showed mismatch repair deficiency in every enrolled patient. The TCR-sequenced patients were a few responders to pembrolizumab. With respect to this clone: As yet, its antigen is unknown.

Sequences were derived from peripheral blood, sampled 12 weeks after starting pembrolizumab. This clonotype was sampled from an adult with mismatch repair-deficient cancer. V usage is TRBV5-1 and J usage is TRBJ2-1; D is perhaps TRBD1 (6 bases). CDR3 sequence: CASSKLRPGDEQFF. The CDR3 DNA reads TGCGCCAGCAGCAAACTACGACCAGGGGATGAGCAGTTCTTC.